Listed here are 20 T cell receptor beta chains from one sample, sequenced in a study of blood T cell repertoires in COVID-19. TCRdb's table, derived via immunoSEQ multiplex PCR, lists solely in-frame clones and lacks some. Among tens of thousands of clones, roughly 85% were seen once, and the ten largest hold roughly 5.6%. Input material: peripheral blood. The origin of the receptors is a man at least 80 years old with acute or convalescent COVID-19.

This chain connects TRBV19 to TRBJ1-1; 8 positions match TRBD1. Trimming cost V 3 bases and J 0 bases; bases outside gene matches: 6. Per germline, CDR1 LNHDA and CDR2 SQIVND (reference sequence). The CDR3 length is 16 residues. CDR3 amino acids: CASSIGRQGMNTEAFF. CDR3 in DNA: TGTGCCAGTAGTATTGGCCGACAGGGGATGAACACTGAAGCTTTCTTT.

The rearrangement uses TRBV28 and TRBJ1-5; the D is unclear. This CDR3 has 15 residues. Germline CDR1 reads MDHEN; CDR2 reads SYDVKM. Trimming shortened V by 6 bases and J by 1 base, and 13 bases separated the two germline ends. The CDR3 is CASSTSLGSNQPQHF. CDR3 in DNA: TGTGCCAGCAGCACTAGCCTCGGAAGCAATCAGCCCCAGCATTTT.

The chain joins TRBV7-2 to TRBJ1-3; weak D call: TRBD1 (5 bases). The V end lost 0 bases, the J end lost 2 bases, and 14 bases lay between the germline ends. This CDR3 is built from 17 residues. Germline V CDR1 and CDR2: SGHTA, FQGNSA. CDR3 nucleotides: TGTGCCAGCAGCTTAGCGCGTCAGGGAAGAACTGGAAACACCATATATTTT. Its translation is CASSLARQGRTGNTIYF.

This clone has only one observation. This chain joins TRBV24-1 and TRBJ2-3; perhaps TRBD1 as D (6 bases). The V end was cut by 5 bases, the J end by 3 bases, with 14 bases between. The CDR3 consists of 15 residues. CDR1 is KGHDR and CDR2 is SFDVKD in the germline V gene. In DNA form, the CDR3 reads TGTGCCACCAGTGCCGTAGACAGGTCGACAGATACGCAGTATTTT. It yields the protein CATSAVDRSTDTQYF.

The rearrangement joins TRBV10-1 to TRBJ1-5; D not resolved. In germline, CDR1 is WNHNN, CDR2 SYGVQD (reference sequence). The CDR3 has 13 residues. Trimming left V 5 bases short and J 4 bases short, with 9 bases between. DNA for the CDR3: TGCGCCAGCAGTCCAGTCAGGAATCAGCCCCAGCATTTT. As protein: CASSPVRNQPQHF.

The genes are TRBV18 and TRBJ2-7; the D gene is possibly TRBD1 (6 bases). Per the germline V gene, CDR1 is KGHSH and CDR2 is LQKENI. The germline V and J ends were trimmed by 4 bases and 7 bases, with 17 bases remaining between them. The CDR3 has 14 residues. CDR3 coding DNA: TGTGCCAGCTCACTTAGGGACACCTCCTGGGAGCAGTACTTC. It encodes CASSLRDTSWEQYF.

The rearrangement uses TRBV5-1 and TRBJ2-5; D is perhaps TRBD2 (5 bases). Germline-derived CDR1 and CDR2 are SGHRS and YFSETQ. V was shortened by 6 bases and J by 3 bases, with 9 bases between the two germline ends. The CDR3 totals 12 residues. CDR3: CASKEGEETQYF. DNA of the CDR3: TGCGCCAGCAAAGAGGGTGAAGAGACCCAGTACTTC.

The V gene is TRBV7-2, the J gene TRBJ2-3; TRBD2 matches 10 bases. With V trimmed by 5 bases and J by 2 bases, 7 bases remained unmatched. This CDR3 comprises 16 residues. Looked up from germline, CDR1 is SGHTA and CDR2 is FQGNSA. This CDR3 reads CASSPFSGRTTDTQYF. Here the CDR3 DNA reads TGTGCCAGCAGCCCCTTTAGCGGGAGGACCACAGATACGCAGTATTTT. Variable domain in full (rest from reference TRBV7-2 and TRBJ2-3): GAGVSQSPSNKVTEKGKDVELRCDPISGHTALYWYRQSLGQGLEFLIYFQGNSAPDKSGLPSDRFSAERTGGSVSTLTIQRTQQEDSAVYLCASSPFSGRTTDTQYFGPGTRLTVL.

This chain joins TRBV6-2 or TRBV6-3 and TRBJ2-3, with a tentative D call TRBD2 (5 bases). This CDR3 has 14 residues. Germline V gene data show CDR1 as MNHEY and CDR2 as SVGEGT. V was clipped by 0 bases and J by 5 bases, with 9 bases between them. CDR3 loop: CASSYSPGIDTQYF. CDR3 DNA sequence: TGTGCCAGCAGTTACTCGCCGGGGATAGATACGCAGTATTTT.

This clone was recorded only once. This chain uses TRBV7-9 with TRBJ2-3, with TRBD1 matching over 8 bases. After removal of 3 bases from V and 2 bases from J, the junction contained 1 base not matched to a gene. This CDR3 comprises 14 residues. Germline CDR1 and CDR2: SEHNR and FQNEAQ (reference sequence). In DNA form, the CDR3 reads TGTGCCAGCAGCTTGACAGGGGTCACAGATACGCAGTATTTT. It encodes CASSLTGVTDTQYF.

This clone was picked up a small number of times. The chain combines TRBV7-9 with TRBJ1-1; D is unclear. Germline V gives CDR1 SEHNR, CDR2 FQNEAQ (reference sequence). The CDR3 is made up of 16 amino acids. V was trimmed by 2 bases and J by 6 bases, leaving 19 bases between them. In DNA, the CDR3 is TGTGCCAGCAGCTTACAAAGTTCGGGAAGTAAGGCTGAAGCTTTCTTT. The encoded protein is CASSLQSSGSKAEAFF.

This chain links TRBV28 with TRBJ2-1, with 8 bases fitting TRBD1. Losses at the gene ends were 11 bases for V and 6 bases for J; bases not matched to a gene: 12. CDR1 MDHEN and CDR2 SYDVKM come from the germline V gene. This CDR3 is built from 14 residues. DNA for the CDR3: TGTGCCTTAACCCAGGGGGCGCCCGGCAATGAGCAGTTCTTC. Translated, it gives CALTQGAPGNEQFF.

This sequence joins TRBV5-5 and TRBJ2-7, with 10 bases lining up with TRBD2. The CDR3 contains 15 residues. J was trimmed by 6 bases and V by 4 bases; bases with no gene match: 10. The V gene's germline CDR1 is SGHKS and CDR2 YYEKEE (reference sequence). In DNA form, the CDR3 reads TGTGCCAGCAGCCTCGGACTAGCGGAGCTCTCCGAGCAGTACTTC. As protein: CASSLGLAELSEQYF.

The chain combines TRBV3-1 (or the pseudogene TRBV3-2) with TRBJ2-3, with TRBD1 matching 9 bases. The CDR3 loop spans 15 amino acids. J was trimmed by 4 bases and V by 4 bases; bases with no gene match: 6. Germline V lookup: CDR1 LGHDT, CDR2 YNNKEL (reference sequence). The CDR3 DNA sequence: TGTGCCAGCAGCCCACAGGGGGCGCACGCAGATACGCAGTATTTT. Protein product: CASSPQGAHADTQYF.

The V gene is TRBV27, the J gene TRBJ2-7, with 13 bases aligning to TRBD2. With 1 base clipped from V and 5 bases from J, the junction kept 8 bases outside the gene matches. The CDR3 covers 17 residues. From germline, CDR1 is MNHEY and CDR2 SMNVEV (reference sequence). The DNA of the CDR3 is TGTGCCAGCAGTTTATTCATAACTAGCGGGAGGGCTGACGAGCAGTACTTC. Translation gives CASSLFITSGRADEQYF.

The chain carries TRBV30 and TRBJ1-1, with a possible D match to TRBD1 (6 bases). V lost 0 bases, J lost 6 bases, and 11 bases lay in between. Germline V gene data show CDR1 as GTSNPN and CDR2 as SVGIG (reference sequence). The CDR3 consists of 13 residues. The CDR3 coding sequence is TGTGCCTGGAGTGTAGGTGGGGGCGCTGAAGCTTTCTTT. Amino acids: CAWSVGGGAEAFF.

This clone appeared once. The V gene is TRBV5-1, the J gene TRBJ1-3; 8 bases align to TRBD1. The J segment lost 2 bases and the V segment lost 4 bases, leaving 8 bases of the junction unmatched. The CDR3 covers 16 residues. Germline assignment: CDR1 SGHRS and CDR2 YFSETQ. CDR3 loop: CASSPRTQGAGNTIYF. In DNA, the CDR3 is TGCGCCAGCAGCCCTCGTACACAGGGGGCTGGAAACACCATATATTTT.

The rearrangement links TRBV10-3 to TRBJ1-1; 7 nucleotides line up with TRBD1. V shed 6 bases and J 3 bases; nucleotides not matched to a gene: 4. The CDR3 length is 13 residues. Germline V lookup: CDR1 ENHRY, CDR2 SYGVKD. CDR3 DNA sequence: TGTGCCATCAGGGAGGGGGCTCACACTGAAGCTTTCTTT. Translation gives CAIREGAHTEAFF.

The chain couples TRBV19 to TRBJ1-3; D is possibly TRBD1 (5 bases). The germline CDR1 and CDR2 sequences are LNHDA and SQIVND (reference sequence). The CDR3 has 15 amino acids. V lost 4 bases to trimming and J lost 0 bases, with 10 bases between them. The CDR3 DNA is TGTGCCAGTAGTAGGGACTGGCGCTCTGGAAACACCATATATTTT. Amino acids: CASSRDWRSGNTIYF.

The CDR3 region is CASSLPNPTVPSGNTIYF. As DNA, the CDR3 is TGTGCCAGCAGTCTTCCAAACCCGACAGTCCCCTCTGGAAACACCATATATTTT. The chain links TRBV28 to TRBJ1-3; perhaps TRBD1 as D (5 bases). The CDR3 extends over 18 amino acids. Germline V gene data show CDR1 as MDHEN and CDR2 as SYDVKM. Trimming stripped 5 bases from V and 0 bases from J, with 20 bases between.